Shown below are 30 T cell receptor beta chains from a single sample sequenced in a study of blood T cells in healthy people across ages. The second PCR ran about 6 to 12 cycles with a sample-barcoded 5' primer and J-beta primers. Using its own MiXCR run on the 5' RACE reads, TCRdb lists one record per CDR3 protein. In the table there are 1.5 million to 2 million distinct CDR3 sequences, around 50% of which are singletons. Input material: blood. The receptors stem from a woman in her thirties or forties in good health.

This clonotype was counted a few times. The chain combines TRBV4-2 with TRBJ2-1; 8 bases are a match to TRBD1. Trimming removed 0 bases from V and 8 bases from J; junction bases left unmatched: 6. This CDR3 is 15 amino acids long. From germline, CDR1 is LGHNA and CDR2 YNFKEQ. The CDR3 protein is CASSQEWDRIDEQFF. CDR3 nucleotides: TGTGCCAGCAGCCAAGAGTGGGACAGGATCGATGAGCAGTTCTTC.

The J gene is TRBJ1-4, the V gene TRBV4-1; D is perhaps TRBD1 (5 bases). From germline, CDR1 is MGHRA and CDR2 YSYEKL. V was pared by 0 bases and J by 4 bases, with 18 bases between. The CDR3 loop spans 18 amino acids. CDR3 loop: CASSQEGVSGSDNEKLFF. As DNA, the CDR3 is TGCGCCAGCAGCCAAGAGGGGGTAAGCGGCAGTGATAATGAAAAACTGTTTTTT.

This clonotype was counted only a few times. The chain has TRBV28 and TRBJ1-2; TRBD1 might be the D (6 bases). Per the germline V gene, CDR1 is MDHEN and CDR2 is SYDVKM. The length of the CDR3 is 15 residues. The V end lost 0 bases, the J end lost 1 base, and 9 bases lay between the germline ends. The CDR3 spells CASSLWDSLNYGYTF. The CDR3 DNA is TGTGCCAGCAGTTTATGGGACAGCCTTAACTATGGCTACACCTTC.

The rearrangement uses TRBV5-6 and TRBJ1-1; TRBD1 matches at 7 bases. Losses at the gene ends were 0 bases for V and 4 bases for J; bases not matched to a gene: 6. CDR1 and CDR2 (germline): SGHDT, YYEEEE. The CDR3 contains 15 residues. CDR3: CASSLDPGGVTEAFF. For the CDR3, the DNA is TGTGCCAGCAGCTTGGATCCAGGGGGAGTCACTGAAGCTTTCTTT.

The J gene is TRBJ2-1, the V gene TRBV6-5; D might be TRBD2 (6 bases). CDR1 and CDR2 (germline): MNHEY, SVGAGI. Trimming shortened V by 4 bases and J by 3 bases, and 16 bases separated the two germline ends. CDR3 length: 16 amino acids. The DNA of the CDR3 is TGTGCCAGCAGTTTTAAGATGGAGGGACTCTACAATGAGCAGTTCTTC. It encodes CASSFKMEGLYNEQFF.

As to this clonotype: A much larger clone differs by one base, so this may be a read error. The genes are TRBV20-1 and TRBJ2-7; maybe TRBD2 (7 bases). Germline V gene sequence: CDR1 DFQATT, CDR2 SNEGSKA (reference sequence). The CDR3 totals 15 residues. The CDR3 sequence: CSARVPGGSRYERYF. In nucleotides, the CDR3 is TGCAGTGCTAGAGTACCGGGGGGCTCTCGCTACGAGCGGTACTTC.

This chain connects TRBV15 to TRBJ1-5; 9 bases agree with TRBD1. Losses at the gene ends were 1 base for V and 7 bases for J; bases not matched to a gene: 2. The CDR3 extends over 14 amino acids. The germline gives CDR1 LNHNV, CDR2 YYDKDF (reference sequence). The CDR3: CATSRGDRDQPQHF. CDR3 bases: TGTGCCACCAGCAGAGGGGACAGGGACCAGCCCCAGCATTTT.

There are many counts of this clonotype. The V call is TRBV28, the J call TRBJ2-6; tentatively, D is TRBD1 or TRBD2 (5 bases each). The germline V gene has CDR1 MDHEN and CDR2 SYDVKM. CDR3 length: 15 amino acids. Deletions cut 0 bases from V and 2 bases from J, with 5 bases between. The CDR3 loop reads CASSLWGAGANVLTF. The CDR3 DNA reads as TGTGCCAGCAGTTTATGGGGGGCTGGGGCCAACGTCCTGACTTTC.

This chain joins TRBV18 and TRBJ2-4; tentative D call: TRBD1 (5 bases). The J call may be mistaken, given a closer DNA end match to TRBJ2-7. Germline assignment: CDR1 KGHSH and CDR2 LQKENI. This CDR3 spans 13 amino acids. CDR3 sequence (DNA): TGTGCCAGCTCACCACTGACAGAGCACGAGCAGTACTTC. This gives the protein CASSPLTEHEQYF.

CDR3: CASTDRGWGETQYF. The DNA for the CDR3 is TGCGCCAGCACCGACCGGGGTTGGGGAGAGACCCAGTACTTC. This chain joins TRBV5-1 and TRBJ2-5; D is possibly TRBD2 (5 bases). V dropped 6 bases and J dropped 4 bases, with 16 bases sitting between them. Germline CDR1 and CDR2: SGHRS and YFSETQ. This CDR3 has 14 amino acids.

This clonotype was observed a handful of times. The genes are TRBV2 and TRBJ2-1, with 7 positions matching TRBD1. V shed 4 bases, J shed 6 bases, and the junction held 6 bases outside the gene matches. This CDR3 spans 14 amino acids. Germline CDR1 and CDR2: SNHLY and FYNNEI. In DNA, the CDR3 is TGTGCCAGCAGTGTCCGGGCAGGGGGCAATGAGCAGTTCTTC. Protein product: CASSVRAGGNEQFF.

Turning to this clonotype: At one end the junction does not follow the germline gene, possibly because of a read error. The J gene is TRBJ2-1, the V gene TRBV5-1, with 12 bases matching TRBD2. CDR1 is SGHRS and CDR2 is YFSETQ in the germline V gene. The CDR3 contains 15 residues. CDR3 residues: CASSLGSSGGVEQFF. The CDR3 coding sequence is TGCGCTAGCAGCCTGGGGTCTAGCGGGGGGGTAGAGCAGTTCTTC. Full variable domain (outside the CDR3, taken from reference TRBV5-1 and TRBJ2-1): KAGVTQTPRYLIKTRGQQVTLSCSPISGHRSVSWYQQTPGQGLQFLFEYFSETQRNKGNFPGRFSGRQFSNSRSEMNVSTLELGDSALYLCASSLGSSGGVEQFFGPGTRLTVL.

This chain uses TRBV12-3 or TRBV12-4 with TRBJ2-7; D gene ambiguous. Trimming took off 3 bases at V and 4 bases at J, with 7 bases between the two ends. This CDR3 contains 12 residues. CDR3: CASSFGKYEQYF. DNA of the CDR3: TGTGCCAGCAGTTTTGGGAAGTACGAGCAGTACTTC.

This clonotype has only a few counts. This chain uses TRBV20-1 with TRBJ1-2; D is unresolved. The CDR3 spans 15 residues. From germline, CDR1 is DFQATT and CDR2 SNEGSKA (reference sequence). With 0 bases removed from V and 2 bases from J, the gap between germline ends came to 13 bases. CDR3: CSARDMALTNYGYTF. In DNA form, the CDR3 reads TGCAGTGCTAGAGATATGGCGCTAACCAACTATGGCTACACCTTC.

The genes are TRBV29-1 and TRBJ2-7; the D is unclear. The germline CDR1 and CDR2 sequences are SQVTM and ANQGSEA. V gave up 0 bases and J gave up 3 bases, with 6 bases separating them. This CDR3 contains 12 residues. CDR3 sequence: CSVEEEDYEQYF. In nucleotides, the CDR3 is TGCAGCGTTGAAGAAGAGGACTACGAGCAGTACTTC.

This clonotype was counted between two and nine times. Written as DNA, the CDR3 is TGTGCCAGCACAGATGCTGGGACAGGGTTTGGTGAGACCCAGTACTTC. As protein: CASTDAGTGFGETQYF. The chain employs TRBV28 and TRBJ2-7; 9 positions match TRBD1. TRBJ2-5 explains the end of the DNA better; the J call may be wrong. The germline CDR1 and CDR2 sequences are MDHEN and SYDVKM. The CDR3 loop spans 16 amino acids.

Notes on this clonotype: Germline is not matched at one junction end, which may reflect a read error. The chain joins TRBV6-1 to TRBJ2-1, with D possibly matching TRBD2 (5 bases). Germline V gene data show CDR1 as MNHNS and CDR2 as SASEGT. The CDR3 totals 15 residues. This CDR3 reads CAGRVARSSYNEQFF. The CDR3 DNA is TGTGCCGGCAGAGTAGCGCGAAGCTCCTACAATGAGCAGTTCTTC.

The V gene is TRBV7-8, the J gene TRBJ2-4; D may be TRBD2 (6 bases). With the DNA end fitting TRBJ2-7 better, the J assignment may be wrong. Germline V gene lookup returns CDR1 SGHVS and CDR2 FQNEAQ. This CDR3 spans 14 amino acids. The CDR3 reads CASSLAGSNYEQYF. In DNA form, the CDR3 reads TGTGCCAGCAGCTTAGCCGGGAGCAATTACGAGCAGTACTTC.

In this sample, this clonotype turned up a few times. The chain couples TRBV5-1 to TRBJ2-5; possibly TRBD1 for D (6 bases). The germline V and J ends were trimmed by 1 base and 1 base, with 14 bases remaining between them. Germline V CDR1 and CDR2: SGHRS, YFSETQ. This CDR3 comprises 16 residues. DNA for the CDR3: TGCGCCAGCAGCTTGTTCCCTCAGGGGACCCAAGAGACCCAGTACTTC. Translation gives CASSLFPQGTQETQYF.

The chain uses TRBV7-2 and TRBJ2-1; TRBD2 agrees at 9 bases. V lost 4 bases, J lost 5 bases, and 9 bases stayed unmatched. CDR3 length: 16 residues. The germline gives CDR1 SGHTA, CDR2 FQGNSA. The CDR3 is CASSSGPAGGNNEQFF. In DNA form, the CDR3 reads TGTGCCAGCAGCTCAGGTCCAGCGGGGGGCAACAATGAGCAGTTCTTC.

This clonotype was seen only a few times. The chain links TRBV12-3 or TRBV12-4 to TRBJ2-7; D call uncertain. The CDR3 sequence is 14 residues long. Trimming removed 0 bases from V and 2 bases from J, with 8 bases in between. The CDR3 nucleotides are TGTGCCAGCAGTTTAGCGTCCAGTACCTACGAGCAGTACTTC. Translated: CASSLASSTYEQYF.

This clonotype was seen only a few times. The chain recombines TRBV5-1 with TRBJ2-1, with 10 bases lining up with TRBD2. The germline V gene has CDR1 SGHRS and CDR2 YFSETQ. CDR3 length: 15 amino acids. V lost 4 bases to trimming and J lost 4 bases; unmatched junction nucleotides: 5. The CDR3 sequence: CASSNASGGYNEQFF. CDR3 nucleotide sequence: TGCGCCAGCAGCAACGCTAGCGGGGGATACAATGAGCAGTTCTTC.

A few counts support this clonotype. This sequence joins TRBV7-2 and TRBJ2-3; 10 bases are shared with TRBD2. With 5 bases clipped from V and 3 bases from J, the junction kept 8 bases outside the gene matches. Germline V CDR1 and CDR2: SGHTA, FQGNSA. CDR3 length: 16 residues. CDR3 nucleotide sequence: TGTGCCAGCAGCCCGAAGCGGGGGGGCCTAACAGATACGCAGTATTTT. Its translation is CASSPKRGGLTDTQYF.

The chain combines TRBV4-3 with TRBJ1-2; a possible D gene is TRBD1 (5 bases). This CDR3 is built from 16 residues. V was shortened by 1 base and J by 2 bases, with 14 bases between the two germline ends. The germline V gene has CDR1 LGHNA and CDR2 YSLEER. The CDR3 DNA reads TGCGCCAGCAGCCAAGTCGTGGGGGGATCGAACTATGGCTACACCTTC. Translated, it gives CASSQVVGGSNYGYTF.

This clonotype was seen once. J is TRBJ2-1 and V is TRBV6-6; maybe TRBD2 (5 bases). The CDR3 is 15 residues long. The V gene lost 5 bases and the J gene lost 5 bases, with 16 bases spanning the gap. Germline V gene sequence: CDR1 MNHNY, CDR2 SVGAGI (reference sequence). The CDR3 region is CASSTASTGNNEQFF. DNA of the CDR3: TGTGCCAGCAGTACGGCTAGCACCGGGAACAATGAGCAGTTCTTC.

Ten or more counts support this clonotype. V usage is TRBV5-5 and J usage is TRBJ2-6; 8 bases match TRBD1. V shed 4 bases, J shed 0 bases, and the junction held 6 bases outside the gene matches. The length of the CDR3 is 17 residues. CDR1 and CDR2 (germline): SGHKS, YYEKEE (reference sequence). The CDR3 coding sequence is TGTGCCAGCAGCCCGACAGGGGCCAGCTCTGGGGCCAACGTCCTGACTTTC. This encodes CASSPTGASSGANVLTF.

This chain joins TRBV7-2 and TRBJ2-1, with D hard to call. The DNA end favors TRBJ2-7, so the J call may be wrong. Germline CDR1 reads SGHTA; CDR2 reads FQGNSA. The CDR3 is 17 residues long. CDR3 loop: CASSLALARSSYNEQYF. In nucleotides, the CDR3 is TGTGCCAGCAGCTTAGCCTTGGCAAGGAGCTCCTACAATGAGCAGTACTTC.

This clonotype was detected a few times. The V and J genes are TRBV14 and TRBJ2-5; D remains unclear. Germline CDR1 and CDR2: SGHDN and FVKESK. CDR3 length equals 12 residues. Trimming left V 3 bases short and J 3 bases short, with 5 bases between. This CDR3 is CASSQRKETQYF. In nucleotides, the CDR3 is TGTGCCAGCAGCCAGAGAAAAGAGACCCAGTACTTC.

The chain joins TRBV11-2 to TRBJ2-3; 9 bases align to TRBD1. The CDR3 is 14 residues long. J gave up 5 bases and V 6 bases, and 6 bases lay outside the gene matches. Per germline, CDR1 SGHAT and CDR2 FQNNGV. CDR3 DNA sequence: TGTGCCAGCAGTGACCGGGACAGGGAAGATACGCAGTATTTT. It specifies CASSDRDREDTQYF.

For the CDR3, the DNA is TGCGCCAGCAGCCAAGCACAACCGGGCCCTGAACAGTTCTTC. Its protein is CASSQAQPGPEQFF. The chain carries TRBV4-3 and TRBJ2-1; D gene uncertain. Trimming left V 1 base short and J 13 bases short, with 17 bases between. In germline, CDR1 is LGHNA, CDR2 YSLEER. The CDR3 is made up of 14 amino acids.